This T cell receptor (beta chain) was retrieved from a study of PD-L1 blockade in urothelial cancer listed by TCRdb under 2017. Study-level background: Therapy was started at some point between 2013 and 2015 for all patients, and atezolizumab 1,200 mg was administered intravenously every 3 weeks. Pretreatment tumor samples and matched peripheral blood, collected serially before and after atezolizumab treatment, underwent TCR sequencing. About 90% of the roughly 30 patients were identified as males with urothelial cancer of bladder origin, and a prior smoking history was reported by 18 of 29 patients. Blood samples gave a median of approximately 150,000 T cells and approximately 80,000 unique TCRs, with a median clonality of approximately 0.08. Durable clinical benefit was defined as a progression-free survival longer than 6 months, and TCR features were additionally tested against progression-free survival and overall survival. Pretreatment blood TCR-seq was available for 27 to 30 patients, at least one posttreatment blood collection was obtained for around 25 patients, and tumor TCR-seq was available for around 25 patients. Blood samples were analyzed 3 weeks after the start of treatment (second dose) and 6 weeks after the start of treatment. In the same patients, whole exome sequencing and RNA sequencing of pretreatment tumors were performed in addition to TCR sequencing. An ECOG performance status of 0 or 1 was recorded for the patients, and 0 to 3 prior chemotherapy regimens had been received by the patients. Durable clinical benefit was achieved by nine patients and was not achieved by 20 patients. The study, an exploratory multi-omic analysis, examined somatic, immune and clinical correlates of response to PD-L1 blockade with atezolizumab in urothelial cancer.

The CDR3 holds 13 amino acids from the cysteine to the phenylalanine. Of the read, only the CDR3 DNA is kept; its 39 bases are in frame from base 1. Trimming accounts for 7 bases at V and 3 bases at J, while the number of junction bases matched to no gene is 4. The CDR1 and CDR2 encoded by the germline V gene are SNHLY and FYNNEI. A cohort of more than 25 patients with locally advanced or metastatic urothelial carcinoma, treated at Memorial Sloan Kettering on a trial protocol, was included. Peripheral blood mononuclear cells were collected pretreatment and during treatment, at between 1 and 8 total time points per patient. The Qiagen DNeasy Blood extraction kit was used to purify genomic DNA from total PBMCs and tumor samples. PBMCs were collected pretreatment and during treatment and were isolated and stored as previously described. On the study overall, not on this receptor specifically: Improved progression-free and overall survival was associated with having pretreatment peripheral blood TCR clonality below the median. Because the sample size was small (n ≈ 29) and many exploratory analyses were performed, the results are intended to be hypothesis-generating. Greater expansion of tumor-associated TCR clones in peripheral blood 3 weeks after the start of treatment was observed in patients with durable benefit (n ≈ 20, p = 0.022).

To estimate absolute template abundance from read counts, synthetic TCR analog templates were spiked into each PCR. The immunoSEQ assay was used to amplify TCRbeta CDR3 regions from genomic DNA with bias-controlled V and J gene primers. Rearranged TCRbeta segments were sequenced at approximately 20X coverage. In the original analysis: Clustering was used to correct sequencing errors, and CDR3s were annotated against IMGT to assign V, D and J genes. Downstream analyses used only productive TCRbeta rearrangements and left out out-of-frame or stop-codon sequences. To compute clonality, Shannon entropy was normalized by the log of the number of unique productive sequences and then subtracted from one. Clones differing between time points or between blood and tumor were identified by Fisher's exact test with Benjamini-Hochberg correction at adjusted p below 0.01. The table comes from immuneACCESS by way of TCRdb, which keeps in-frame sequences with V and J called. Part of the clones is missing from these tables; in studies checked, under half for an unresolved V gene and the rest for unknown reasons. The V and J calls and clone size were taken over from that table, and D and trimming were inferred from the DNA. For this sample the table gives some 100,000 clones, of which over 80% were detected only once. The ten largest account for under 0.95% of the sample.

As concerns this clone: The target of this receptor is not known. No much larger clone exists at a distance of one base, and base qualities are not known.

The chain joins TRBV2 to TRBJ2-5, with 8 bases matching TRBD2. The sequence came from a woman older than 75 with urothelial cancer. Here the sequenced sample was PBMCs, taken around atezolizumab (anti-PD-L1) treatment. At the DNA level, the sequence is TGTGCCAGCATGGAAGCGGGAGAAGAGACCCAGTACTTC. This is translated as CASMEAGEETQYF.